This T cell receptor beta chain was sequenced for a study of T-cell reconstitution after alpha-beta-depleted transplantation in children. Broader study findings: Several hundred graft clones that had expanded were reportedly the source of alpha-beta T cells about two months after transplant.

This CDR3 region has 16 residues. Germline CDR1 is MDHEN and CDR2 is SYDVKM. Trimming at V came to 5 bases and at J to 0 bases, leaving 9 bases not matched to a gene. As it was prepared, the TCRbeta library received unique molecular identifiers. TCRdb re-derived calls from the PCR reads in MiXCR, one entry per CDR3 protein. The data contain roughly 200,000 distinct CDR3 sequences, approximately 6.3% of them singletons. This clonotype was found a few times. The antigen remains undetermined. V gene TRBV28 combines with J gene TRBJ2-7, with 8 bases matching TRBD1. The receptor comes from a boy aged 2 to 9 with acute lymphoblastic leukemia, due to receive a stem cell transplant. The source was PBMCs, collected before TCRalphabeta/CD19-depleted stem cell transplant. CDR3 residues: CASSLAPGQVSYEQYF. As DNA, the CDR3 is TGTGCCAGCAGTCTGGCGCCGGGACAGGTCTCCTACGAGCAGTACTTC.